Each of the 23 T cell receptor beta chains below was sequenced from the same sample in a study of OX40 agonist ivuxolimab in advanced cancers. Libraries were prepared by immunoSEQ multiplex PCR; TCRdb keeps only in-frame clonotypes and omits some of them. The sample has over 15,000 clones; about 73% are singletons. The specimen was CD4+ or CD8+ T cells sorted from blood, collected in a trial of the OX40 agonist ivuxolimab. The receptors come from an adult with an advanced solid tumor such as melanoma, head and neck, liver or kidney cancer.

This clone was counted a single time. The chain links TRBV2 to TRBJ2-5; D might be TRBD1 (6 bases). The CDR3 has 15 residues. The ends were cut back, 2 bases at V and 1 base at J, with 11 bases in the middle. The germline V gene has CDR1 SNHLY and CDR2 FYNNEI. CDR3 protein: CASSESLGAQETQYF. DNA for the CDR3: TGTGCCAGCAGTGAAAGTTTGGGGGCCCAAGAGACCCAGTACTTC. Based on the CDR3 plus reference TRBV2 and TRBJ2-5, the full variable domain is EPEVTQTPSHQVTQMGQEVILRCVPISNHLYFYWYRQILGQKVEFLVSFYNNEISEKSEIFDDQFSVERPDGSNFTLKIRSTKLEDSAMYFCASSESLGAQETQYFGPGTRLLVL.

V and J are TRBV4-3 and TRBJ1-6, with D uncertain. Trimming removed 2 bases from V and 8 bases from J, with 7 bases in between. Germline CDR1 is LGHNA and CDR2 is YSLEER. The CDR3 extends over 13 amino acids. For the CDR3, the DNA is TGCGCCAGCAGCCAAAACCAGGATTCACCCCTCCACTTT. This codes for CASSQNQDSPLHF.

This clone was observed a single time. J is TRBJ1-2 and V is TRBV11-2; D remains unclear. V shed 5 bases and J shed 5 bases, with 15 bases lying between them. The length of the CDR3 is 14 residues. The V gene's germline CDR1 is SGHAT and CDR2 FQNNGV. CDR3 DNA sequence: TGTGCCAGCAGCCCCGTAGGTGGTTCTTATGGCTACACCTTC. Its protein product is CASSPVGGSYGYTF.

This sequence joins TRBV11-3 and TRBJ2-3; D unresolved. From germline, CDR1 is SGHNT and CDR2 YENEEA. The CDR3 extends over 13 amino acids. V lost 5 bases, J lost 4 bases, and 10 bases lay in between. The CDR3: CASSPGPADTQYF. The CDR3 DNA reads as TGTGCCAGCAGCCCTGGACCTGCAGATACGCAGTATTTT.

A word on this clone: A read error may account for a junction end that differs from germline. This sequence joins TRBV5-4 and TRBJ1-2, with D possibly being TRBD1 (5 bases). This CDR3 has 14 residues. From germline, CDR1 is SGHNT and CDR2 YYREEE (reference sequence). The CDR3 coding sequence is TGCGCCAGCAGCCAAGAAACTCGGCAGGGCCTCTACACCTTC. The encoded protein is CASSQETRQGLYTF. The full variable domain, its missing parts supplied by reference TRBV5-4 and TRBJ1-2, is ETGVTQSPTHLIKTRGQQVTLRCSSQSGHNTVSWYQQALGQGPQFIFQYYREEENGRGNFPPRFSGLQFPNYSSELNVNALELDDSALYLCASSQETRQGLYTFGSGTRLTVV.

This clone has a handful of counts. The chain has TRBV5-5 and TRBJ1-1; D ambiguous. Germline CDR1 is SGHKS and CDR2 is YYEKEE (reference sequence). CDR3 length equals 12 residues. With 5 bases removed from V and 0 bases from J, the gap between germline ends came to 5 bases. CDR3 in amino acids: CASSGVNTEAFF. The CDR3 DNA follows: TGTGCCAGCAGTGGGGTGAACACTGAAGCTTTCTTT.

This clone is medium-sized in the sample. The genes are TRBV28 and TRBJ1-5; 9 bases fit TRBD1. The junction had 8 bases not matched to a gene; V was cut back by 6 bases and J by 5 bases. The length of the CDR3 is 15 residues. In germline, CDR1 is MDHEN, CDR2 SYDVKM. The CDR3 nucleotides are TGTGCCAGCAGCGAGAACAGGGGGCGAGATCAGCCCCAGCATTTT. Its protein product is CASSENRGRDQPQHF.

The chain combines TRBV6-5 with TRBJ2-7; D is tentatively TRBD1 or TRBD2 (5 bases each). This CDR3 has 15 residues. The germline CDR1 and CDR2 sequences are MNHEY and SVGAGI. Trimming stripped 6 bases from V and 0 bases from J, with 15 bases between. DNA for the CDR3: TGTGCCAGCAGACCAAACACCGGGACCTCCTACGAGCAGTACTTC. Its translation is CASRPNTGTSYEQYF.

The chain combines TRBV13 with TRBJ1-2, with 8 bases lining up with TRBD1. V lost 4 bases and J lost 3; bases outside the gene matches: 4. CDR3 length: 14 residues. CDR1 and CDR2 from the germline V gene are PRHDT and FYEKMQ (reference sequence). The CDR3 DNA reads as TGTGCCAGCAGCTCGACAGGGGTTTACTATGGCTACACCTTC. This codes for CASSSTGVYYGYTF.

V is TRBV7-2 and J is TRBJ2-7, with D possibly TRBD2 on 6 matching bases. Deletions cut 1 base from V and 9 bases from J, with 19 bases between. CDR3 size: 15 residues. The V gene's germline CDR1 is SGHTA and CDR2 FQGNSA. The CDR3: CASSLGTLAWIWQYF. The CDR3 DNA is TGTGCCAGCAGCTTAGGCACACTAGCCTGGATTTGGCAGTACTTC.

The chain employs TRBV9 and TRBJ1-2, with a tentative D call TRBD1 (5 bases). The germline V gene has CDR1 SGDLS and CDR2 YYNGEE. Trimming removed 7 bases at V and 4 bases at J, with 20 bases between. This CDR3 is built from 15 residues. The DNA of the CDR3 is TGTGCCAGCTTCCATGGACGAGACGGGGGCTATGGCTACACCTTC. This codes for CASFHGRDGGYGYTF.

CDR3 loop: CASSIRRSAFF. CDR3 in DNA: TGTGCCAGTAGTATCCGGCGGAGCGCTTTCTTT. This chain links TRBV19 with TRBJ1-1; unclear D gene. Trimming pared 3 bases from V and 11 bases from J, leaving 10 bases between. Germline V CDR1 and CDR2: LNHDA, SQIVND (reference sequence). CDR3 length equals 11 residues.

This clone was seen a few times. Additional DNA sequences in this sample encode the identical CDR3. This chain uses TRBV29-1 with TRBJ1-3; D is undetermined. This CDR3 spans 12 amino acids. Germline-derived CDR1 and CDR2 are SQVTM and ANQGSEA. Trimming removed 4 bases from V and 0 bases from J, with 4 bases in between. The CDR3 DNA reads TGCAGCGTTGCCACCTCTGGAAACACCATATATTTT. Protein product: CSVATSGNTIYF.

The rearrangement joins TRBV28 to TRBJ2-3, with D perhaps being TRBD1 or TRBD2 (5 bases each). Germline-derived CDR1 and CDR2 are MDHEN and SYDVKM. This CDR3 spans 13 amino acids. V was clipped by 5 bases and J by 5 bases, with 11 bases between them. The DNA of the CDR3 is TGTGCCAGCAGTGGGACCCTAGAAGATACGCAGTATTTT. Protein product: CASSGTLEDTQYF.

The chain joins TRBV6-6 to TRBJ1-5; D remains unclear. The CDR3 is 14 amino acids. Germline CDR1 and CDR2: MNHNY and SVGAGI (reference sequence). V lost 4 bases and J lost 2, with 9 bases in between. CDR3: CASSSPIRNQPQHF. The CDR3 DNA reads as TGTGCCAGCAGTTCCCCGATCCGCAATCAGCCCCAGCATTTT.

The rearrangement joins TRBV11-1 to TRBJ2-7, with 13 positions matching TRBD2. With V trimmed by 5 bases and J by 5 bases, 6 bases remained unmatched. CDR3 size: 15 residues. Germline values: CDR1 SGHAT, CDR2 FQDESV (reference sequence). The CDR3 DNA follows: TGTGCCAGCAGCCCCGGACTAGCGGGAGACAACGAGCAGTACTTC. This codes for CASSPGLAGDNEQYF.

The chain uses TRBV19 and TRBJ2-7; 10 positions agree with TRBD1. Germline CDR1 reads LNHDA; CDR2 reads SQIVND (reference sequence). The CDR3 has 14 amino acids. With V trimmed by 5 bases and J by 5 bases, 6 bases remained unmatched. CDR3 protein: CASSPGTGVHEQYF. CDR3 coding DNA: TGTGCCAGTAGTCCCGGGACAGGGGTCCACGAGCAGTACTTC. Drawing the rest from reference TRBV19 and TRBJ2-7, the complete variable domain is DGGITQSPKYLFRKEGQNVTLSCEQNLNHDAMYWYRQDPGQGLRLIYYSQIVNDFQKGDIAEGYSVSREKKESFPLTVTSAQKNPTAFYLCASSPGTGVHEQYFGPGTRLTVT.

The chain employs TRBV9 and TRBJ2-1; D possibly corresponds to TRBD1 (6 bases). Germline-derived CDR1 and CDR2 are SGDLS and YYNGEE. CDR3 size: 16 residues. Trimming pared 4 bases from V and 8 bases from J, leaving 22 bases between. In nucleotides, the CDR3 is TGTGCCAGCAGCCCTGGGATGGGGGCAGGGATCGATGAGCAGTTCTTC. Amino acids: CASSPGMGAGIDEQFF.

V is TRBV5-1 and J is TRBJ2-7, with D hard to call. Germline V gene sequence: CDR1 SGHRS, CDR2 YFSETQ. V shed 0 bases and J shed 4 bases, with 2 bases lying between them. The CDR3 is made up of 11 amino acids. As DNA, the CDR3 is TGCGCCAGCAGCTTGGGGTACGAGCAGTACTTC. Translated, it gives CASSLGYEQYF.

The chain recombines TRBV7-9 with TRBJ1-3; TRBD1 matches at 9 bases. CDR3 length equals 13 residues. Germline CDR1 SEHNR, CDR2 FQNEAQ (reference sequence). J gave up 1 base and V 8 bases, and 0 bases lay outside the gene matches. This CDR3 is CASGQGSGNTIYF. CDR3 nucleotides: TGTGCCAGCGGACAGGGGTCTGGAAACACCATATATTTT.

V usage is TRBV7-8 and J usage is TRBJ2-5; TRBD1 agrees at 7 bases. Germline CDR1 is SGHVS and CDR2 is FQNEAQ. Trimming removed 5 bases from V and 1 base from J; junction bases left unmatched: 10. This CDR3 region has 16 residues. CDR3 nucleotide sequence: TGTGCCAGCAGCCCCCTTCCGACAGGGCCCCAAGAGACCCAGTACTTC. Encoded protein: CASSPLPTGPQETQYF. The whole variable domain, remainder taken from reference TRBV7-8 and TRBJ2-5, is GAGVSQSPRYKVAKRGQDVALRCDPISGHVSLFWYQQALGQGPEFLTYFQNEAQLDKSGLPSDRFFAERPEGSVSTLKIQRTQQEDSAVYLCASSPLPTGPQETQYFGPGTRLLVL.

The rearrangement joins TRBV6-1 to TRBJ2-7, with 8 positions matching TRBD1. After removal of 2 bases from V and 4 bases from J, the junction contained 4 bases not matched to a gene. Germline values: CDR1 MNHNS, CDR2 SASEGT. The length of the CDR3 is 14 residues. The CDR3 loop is CASSERDRKYEQYF. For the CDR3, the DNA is TGTGCCAGCAGTGAAAGGGACAGGAAGTACGAGCAGTACTTC.

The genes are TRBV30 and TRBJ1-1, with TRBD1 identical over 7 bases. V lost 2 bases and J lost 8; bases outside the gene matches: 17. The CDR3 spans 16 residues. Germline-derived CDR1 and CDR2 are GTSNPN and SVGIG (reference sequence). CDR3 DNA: TGTGCCTGGAGTTTCAACAGGGGCTTCCCAGCTGGGGAAGCTTTCTTT. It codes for CAWSFNRGFPAGEAFF. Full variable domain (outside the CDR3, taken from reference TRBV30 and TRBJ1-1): SQTIHQWPATLVQPVGSPLSLECTVEGTSNPNLYWYRQAAGRGLQLLFYSVGIGQISSEVPQNLSASRPQDRQFILSSKKLLLSDSGFYLCAWSFNRGFPAGEAFFGQGTRLTVV.